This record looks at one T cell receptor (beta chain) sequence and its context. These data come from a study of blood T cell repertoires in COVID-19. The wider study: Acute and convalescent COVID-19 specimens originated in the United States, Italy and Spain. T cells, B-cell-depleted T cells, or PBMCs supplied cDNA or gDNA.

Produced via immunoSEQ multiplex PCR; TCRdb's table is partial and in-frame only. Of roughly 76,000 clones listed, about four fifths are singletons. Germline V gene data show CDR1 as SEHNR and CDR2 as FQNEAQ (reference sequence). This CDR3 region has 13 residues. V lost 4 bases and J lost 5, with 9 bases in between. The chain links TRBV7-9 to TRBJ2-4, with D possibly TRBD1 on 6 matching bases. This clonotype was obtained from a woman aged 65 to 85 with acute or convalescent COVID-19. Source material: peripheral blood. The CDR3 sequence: CASSSNRENIQYF. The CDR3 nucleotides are TGTGCCAGCAGCTCTAACAGGGAAAACATTCAGTACTTC.